This T cell receptor (beta chain) was retrieved from a study of post-analysis software for immune sequencing data. General observations from the study: The study found TRBV5-6, TRBV5-1 and TRBV20-1 among four to six TRBV segments more frequent in patients than controls.

A note on this clonotype: Its target is unknown.

This CDR3 is 19 amino acids long. Germline V CDR1 and CDR2: LGHNA, YNFKEQ. Trimming removed 1 base from V and 0 bases from J, with 20 bases in between. The TCR beta cDNA libraries carried unique molecular identifiers. A single record per CDR3 protein comes from TCRdb applying MiXCR to the PCR reads. Of about 460,000 distinct CDR3 sequences listed, nearly 45% were seen once; the top ten hold roughly an eighth. The V gene is TRBV4-2, the J gene TRBJ2-3; no definite D call. Sequencing used blood. The receptor's source is a girl aged 10 to 17 with multiple sclerosis. The CDR3 here is CASSQVSGPVFSSTDTQYF. The CDR3, as DNA: TGTGCCAGCAGCCAAGTCTCCGGGCCAGTATTTTCTAGCACAGATACGCAGTATTTT.